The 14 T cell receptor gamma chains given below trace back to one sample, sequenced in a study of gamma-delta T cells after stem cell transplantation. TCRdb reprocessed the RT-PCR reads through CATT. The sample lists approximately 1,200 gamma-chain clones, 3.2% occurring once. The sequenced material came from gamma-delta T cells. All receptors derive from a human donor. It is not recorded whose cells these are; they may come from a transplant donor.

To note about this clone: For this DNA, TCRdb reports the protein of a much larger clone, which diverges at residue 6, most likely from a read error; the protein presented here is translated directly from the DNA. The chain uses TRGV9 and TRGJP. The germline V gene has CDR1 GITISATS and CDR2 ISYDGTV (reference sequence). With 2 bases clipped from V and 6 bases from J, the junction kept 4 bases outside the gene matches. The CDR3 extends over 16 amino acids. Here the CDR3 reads CALWEALELGKKIKVF. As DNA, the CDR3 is TGTGCCTTGTGGGAGGCTTTAGAGTTGGGCAAAAAAATCAAGGTATTT.

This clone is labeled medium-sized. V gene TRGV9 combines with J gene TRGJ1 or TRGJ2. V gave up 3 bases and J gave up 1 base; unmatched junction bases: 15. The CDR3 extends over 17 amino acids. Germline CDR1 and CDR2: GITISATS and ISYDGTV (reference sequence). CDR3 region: CALWEFPNRPNYYKKLF. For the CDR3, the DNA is TGTGCCTTGTGGGAGTTCCCAAACCGACCCAATTATTATAAGAAACTCTTT.

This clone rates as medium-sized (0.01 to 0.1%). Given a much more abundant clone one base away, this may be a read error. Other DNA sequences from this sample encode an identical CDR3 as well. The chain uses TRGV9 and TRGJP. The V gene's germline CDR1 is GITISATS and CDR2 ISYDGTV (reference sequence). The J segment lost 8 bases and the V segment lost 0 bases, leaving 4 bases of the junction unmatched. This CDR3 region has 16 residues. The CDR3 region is CALWEVRKLGKKIKVF. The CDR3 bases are TGTGCCTTGTGGGAGGTGCGAAAGTTGGGCAAAAAAATCAAGGTATTT.

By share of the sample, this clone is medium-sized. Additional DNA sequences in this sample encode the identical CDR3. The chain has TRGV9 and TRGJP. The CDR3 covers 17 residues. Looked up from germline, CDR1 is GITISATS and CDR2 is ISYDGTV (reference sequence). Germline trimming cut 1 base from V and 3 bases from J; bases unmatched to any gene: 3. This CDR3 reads CALWEVLQELGKKIKVF. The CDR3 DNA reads TGTGCCTTGTGGGAGGTCCTGCAAGAGTTGGGCAAAAAAATCAAGGTATTT.

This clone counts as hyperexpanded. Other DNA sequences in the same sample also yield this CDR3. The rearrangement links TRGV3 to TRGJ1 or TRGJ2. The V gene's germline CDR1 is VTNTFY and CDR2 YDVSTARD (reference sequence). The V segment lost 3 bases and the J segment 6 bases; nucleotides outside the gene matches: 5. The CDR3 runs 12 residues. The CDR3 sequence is CATWDVGYKKLF. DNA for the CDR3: TGTGCCACCTGGGACGTTGGTTATAAGAAACTCTTT.

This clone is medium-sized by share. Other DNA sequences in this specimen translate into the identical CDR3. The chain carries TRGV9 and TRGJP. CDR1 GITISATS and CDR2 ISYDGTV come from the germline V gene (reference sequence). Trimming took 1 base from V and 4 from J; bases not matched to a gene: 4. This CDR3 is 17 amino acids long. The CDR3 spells CALWEVPQELGKKIKVF. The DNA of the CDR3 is TGTGCCTTGTGGGAGGTCCCACAAGAGTTGGGCAAAAAAATCAAGGTATTT.

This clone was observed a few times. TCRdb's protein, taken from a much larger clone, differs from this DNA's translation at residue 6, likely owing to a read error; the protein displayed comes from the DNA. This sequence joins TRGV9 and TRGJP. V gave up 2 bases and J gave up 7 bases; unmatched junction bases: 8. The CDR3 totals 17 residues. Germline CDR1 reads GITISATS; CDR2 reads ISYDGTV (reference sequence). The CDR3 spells CALWEGLRELGKKIKVF. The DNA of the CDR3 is TGTGCCTTGTGGGAGGGGTTAAGGGAGTTGGGCAAAAAAATCAAGGTATTT.

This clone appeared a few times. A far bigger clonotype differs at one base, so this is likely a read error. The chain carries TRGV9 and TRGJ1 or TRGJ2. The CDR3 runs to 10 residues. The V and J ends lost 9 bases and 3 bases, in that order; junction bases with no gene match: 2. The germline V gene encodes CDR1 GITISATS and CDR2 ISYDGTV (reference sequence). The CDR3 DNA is TGTGCCTTGCCTTATTATAAGAAACTCTTT. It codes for CALPYYKKLF.

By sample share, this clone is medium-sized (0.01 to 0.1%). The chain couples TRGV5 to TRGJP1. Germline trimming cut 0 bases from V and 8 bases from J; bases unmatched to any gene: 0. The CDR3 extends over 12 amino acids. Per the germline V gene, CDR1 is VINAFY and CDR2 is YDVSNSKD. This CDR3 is CATWDRGWFKIF. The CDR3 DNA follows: TGTGCCACCTGGGACAGGGGTTGGTTCAAGATATTT.

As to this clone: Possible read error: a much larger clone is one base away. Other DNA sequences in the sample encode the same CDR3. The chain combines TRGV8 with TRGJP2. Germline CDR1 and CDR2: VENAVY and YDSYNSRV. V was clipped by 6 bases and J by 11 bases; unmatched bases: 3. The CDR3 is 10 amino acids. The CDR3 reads CATWRWIKTF. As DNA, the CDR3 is TGTGCCACCTGGCGCTGGATCAAGACGTTT.

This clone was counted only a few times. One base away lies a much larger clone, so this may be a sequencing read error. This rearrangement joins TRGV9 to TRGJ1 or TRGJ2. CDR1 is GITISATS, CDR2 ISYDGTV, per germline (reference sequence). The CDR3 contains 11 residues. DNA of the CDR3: TGTGCCTTGTGGGGGGGTTATAAGAGACTCTTT. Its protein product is CALWGGYKRLF.

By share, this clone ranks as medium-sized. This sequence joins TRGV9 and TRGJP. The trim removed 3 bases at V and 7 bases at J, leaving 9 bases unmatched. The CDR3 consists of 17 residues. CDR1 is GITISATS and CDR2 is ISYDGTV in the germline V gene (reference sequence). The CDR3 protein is CALWETLRELGKKIKVF. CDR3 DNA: TGTGCCTTGTGGGAGACCCTTAGGGAGTTGGGCAAAAAAATCAAGGTATTT.

Written as DNA, the CDR3 is TGTGCCTTGTGGGAGGTGCAGGGTAACGGGCTGGGCAAAAAAATCAAGGTATTT. The encoded protein is CALWEVQGNGLGKKIKVF. This chain connects TRGV9 to TRGJP. The J segment lost 11 bases and the V segment lost 0 bases, leaving 13 bases of the junction unmatched. CDR3 length equals 18 residues. CDR1 and CDR2 from the germline V gene are GITISATS and ISYDGTV (reference sequence).

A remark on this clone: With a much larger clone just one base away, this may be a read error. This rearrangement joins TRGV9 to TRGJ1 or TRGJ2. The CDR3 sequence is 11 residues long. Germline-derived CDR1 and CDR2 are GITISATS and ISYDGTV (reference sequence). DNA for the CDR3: TGTGCCTTGGGGGAGGTGGGCGGGAAACTCTTT. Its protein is CALGEVGGKLF.